The 2 T cell receptor beta chains below were found in one sample sequenced in a study of blood T cell repertoires in COVID-19. Method: immunoSEQ multiplex PCR; TCRdb's copy keeps in-frame clones and lacks some. The table records around 130,000 clones, 75% to 90% of them present only once. The source material was peripheral blood. Source of these receptors: a man aged 65-85 years with active or convalescent COVID-19.

The chain joins TRBV5-1 to TRBJ2-7; 7 bases are a match to TRBD1. V lost 4 bases to trimming and J lost 0 bases; unmatched junction nucleotides: 7. The germline gives CDR1 SGHRS, CDR2 YFSETQ. The CDR3 extends over 15 amino acids. The CDR3, as DNA: TGCGCCAGCAGCCAGGTACAGGGGTCCTCCTACGAGCAGTACTTC. Its protein product is CASSQVQGSSYEQYF.

The V and J genes are TRBV4-2 and TRBJ2-7; perhaps TRBD1 as D (5 bases). Germline V gene data show CDR1 as LGHNA and CDR2 as YNFKEQ. The ends were cut back, 1 base at V and 5 bases at J, with 9 bases in the middle. The CDR3 runs to 13 residues. The CDR3 loop reads CASSQVGRDEQYF. For the CDR3, the DNA is TGTGCCAGCAGCCAAGTAGGCAGGGACGAGCAGTACTTC.